There are a few counts of the clone carrying this T cell receptor beta chain. TCRdb's table, derived via immunoSEQ multiplex PCR, lists solely in-frame clones and lacks some. The sample carries about 180,000 clones, 65% to 85% recorded once. The CDR3 spans 17 residues. Germline V gene sequence: CDR1 WNHNN, CDR2 SYGVQD (reference sequence). V lost 0 bases and J lost 4, with 19 bases in between. The sample is drawn from a study of blood T cell repertoires in COVID-19. Study-wide context: PBMCs, B-cell-depleted T cells, or T cells provided the cDNA or gDNA that made up the material.

One Seattle source followed patients from active infection through their disease course. This chain links TRBV10-1 with TRBJ2-7, with D possibly being TRBD1 (6 bases). Sequenced: peripheral blood. This clonotype was obtained from a woman in her 40s with COVID-19, enrolled during active disease. The CDR3 sequence is CASSESCWDTRYYEQYF. The CDR3 coding sequence is TGCGCCAGCAGTGAGTCGTGCTGGGACACCCGATATTACGAGCAGTACTTC.